The 22 T cell receptor beta chains listed next were all sequenced from one sample in a study of T cells in women clearing cervical HPV infection. The repertoire was sequenced with immunoSEQ multiplex PCR; TCRdb's copy has only in-frame clones and lacks some. This sample contains roughly 48,000 clones. Sequenced material: blood buffy coat. These receptors were obtained from a woman aged 18 to 75 with a cervical HPV16 infection that either progressed to CIN3+ or cleared (not recorded which).

Turning to this clone: The read comes to an end 3 residues before the CDR3 does, leaving the germline J gene to fill in the end. The chain uses TRBV20-1 and TRBJ2-1; 15 positions agree with TRBD2. Losses at the gene ends were 4 bases for V and 0 bases for J; bases not matched to a gene: 10. Germline V lookup: CDR1 DFQATT, CDR2 SNEGSKA (reference sequence). The CDR3 length is 19 residues. The sequenced CDR3 bases are TGCAGTGCTACTCCGGGACTAGCGGGGGGATCAAGCTCCTACAATGAG. Amino acids: CSATPGLAGGSSSYNE. The CDR3 as a whole reads CSATPGLAGGSSSYNEQFF.

Turning to this clone: In the same sample, other DNA sequences code for this CDR3. CDR3 loop: CSARETGQGYEQYF. CDR3 bases read: TGCAGTGCTAGAGAAACGGGACAGGGGTACGAG. The gene calls are TRBV20-1 and TRBJ2-7; 10 nucleotides agree with TRBD1. The read comes to an end 3 residues before the CDR3 does, leaving the germline J gene to fill in the end. This CDR3 spans 14 amino acids. Unmatched junction bases numbered 3, after V lost 0 bases and J lost 4 bases. Germline V lookup: CDR1 DFQATT, CDR2 SNEGSKA (reference sequence).

Points on this clone: The read halts 3 residues ahead of the CDR3 end, with the missing end drawn from the germline J gene. This chain joins TRBV12-3 or TRBV12-4 and TRBJ1-1, with 9 bases aligning to TRBD1. The length of the CDR3 is 12 residues. The CDR3 loop is CASSNTGTGAFF. CDR3 DNA, as far as it was read: TGTGCCAGCAGCAATACCGGGACAGGG.

Points on this clone: Coverage ceases 3 residues before the CDR3 finishes, and the germline J gene fills in the end. The V gene is TRBV6-2 or TRBV6-3, the J gene TRBJ1-2, with 7 bases fitting TRBD1. This CDR3 region has 13 residues. J was trimmed by 4 bases and V by 4 bases; bases with no gene match: 3. Germline V gives CDR1 MNHEY, CDR2 SVGEGT. Partial CDR3 DNA: TGTGCCAGCAGTTTGGGACAGACCTATGGC. Protein product: CASSLGQTYG. The full CDR3 protein is CASSLGQTYGYTF.

Concerning this clone: The DNA ends 3 residues before the CDR3 does, and the rest of the CDR3 is filled in from the germline J gene. The identical CDR3 is also encoded by other nucleotide sequences in the sample. V is TRBV30 and J is TRBJ1-5, with 9 bases that match TRBD1. Germline V CDR1 and CDR2: GTSNPN, SVGIG (reference sequence). The trim removed 3 bases at V and 5 bases at J, leaving 2 bases unmatched. This CDR3 region has 13 residues. The CDR3 reads CAWSRDRDQPQHF. Incomplete CDR3 DNA: TGTGCCTGGAGCCGGGACAGGGATCAGCCC.

CDR3 residues: CASSLIGRVPEQYF. CDR3 DNA (partial): TGTGCCAGCAGTTTAATTGGCAGGGTCCCCGAG. The chain joins TRBV28 to TRBJ2-7, with a tentative D call TRBD1 (5 bases). The read halts 3 residues ahead of the CDR3 end, with the missing end drawn from the germline J gene. The CDR3 runs to 14 residues. Trimming cost V 2 bases and J 6 bases, with 14 bases left between them. The germline gives CDR1 MDHEN, CDR2 SYDVKM.

Details on this clone: The read falls 3 residues short of the CDR3 end, and the missing part is taken from the germline J gene. The chain links TRBV19 to TRBJ2-2; D assignment may be TRBD1 or TRBD2 (6 bases each). Germline lookup yields CDR1 LNHDA and CDR2 SQIVND (reference sequence). The CDR3 is 14 residues long. Trimming stripped 3 bases from V and 5 bases from J, with 10 bases between. The CDR3 loop reads CASSIQGRTGELFF. The CDR3 bases that were read are TGTGCCAGTAGTATTCAGGGGAGGACCGGGGAG.

With regard to this clone: The read falls 3 residues short of the CDR3 end, and the missing part is taken from the germline J gene. The rearrangement joins TRBV19 to TRBJ2-7; 9 positions agree with TRBD1. CDR3 length: 14 residues. V shed 5 bases and J 6 bases; nucleotides not matched to a gene: 8. Germline V CDR1 and CDR2: LNHDA, SQIVND (reference sequence). The CDR3 DNA, read in part, is TGTGCCAGTAGTCCAGCTGTGACAGGGGGCGAG. Translation gives CASSPAVTGGE. In full, the CDR3 is CASSPAVTGGEQYF.

Points on this clone: The DNA ends 3 residues before the CDR3 does, and the rest of the CDR3 is filled in from the germline J gene. The chain employs TRBV19 and TRBJ2-3; D is uncertain. The CDR3 is 13 amino acids. Trimming took 6 bases from V and 0 from J, leaving 7 bases between them. CDR1 is LNHDA and CDR2 is SQIVND in the germline V gene (reference sequence). The CDR3 sequence is CASRPTSTDTQYF. The sequenced part of the CDR3 DNA is TGTGCCAGTAGACCGACTAGCACAGATACG.

About this clone itself: The missing CDR3 end, 3 residues past where the read stops, is filled in from the germline J gene. This rearrangement joins TRBV6-1 to TRBJ2-5, with D perhaps matching TRBD2 (6 bases). Germline V lookup: CDR1 MNHNS, CDR2 SASEGT. Trimming pared 0 bases from V and 7 bases from J, leaving 18 bases between. The CDR3 extends over 16 amino acids. The CDR3 here is CASSEALRGPGGTQYF. Incomplete CDR3 DNA: TGTGCCAGCAGTGAAGCGCTACGGGGCCCCGGGGGGACC.

About this clone itself: The missing CDR3 end, 3 residues past where the read stops, is filled in from the germline J gene. The chain joins TRBV20-1 to TRBJ2-7; tentatively, D is TRBD1 (6 bases). Germline values: CDR1 DFQATT, CDR2 SNEGSKA (reference sequence). This CDR3 region has 12 residues. The V and J ends lost 6 bases and 3 bases respectively, with 12 bases between them. CDR3: CSARTVLYEQYF. The sequenced CDR3 bases are TGCAGTGCCCGGACAGTCCTCTACGAG.

CDR3 amino acids: CASSYAGGLYGYTF. Incomplete CDR3 DNA: TGTGCCAGCAGTTACGCGGGGGGCCTCTATGGC. This chain joins TRBV6-2 or TRBV6-3 and TRBJ1-2; TRBD1 might be the D (6 bases). With the read ending 3 residues before the CDR3 end, the germline J gene is used to fill in that end. Germline-derived CDR1 and CDR2 are MNHEY and SVGEGT. V shed 2 bases and J shed 4 bases, with 11 bases lying between them. The CDR3 consists of 14 residues.

Note on this clone: The CDR3 end lies 3 residues beyond the end of the read and is filled in from the germline J gene. The chain couples TRBV20-1 to TRBJ1-5, with 8 bases identical to TRBD1. Germline assignment: CDR1 DFQATT and CDR2 SNEGSKA (reference sequence). CDR3 size: 15 residues. J was trimmed by 7 bases and V by 6 bases; bases with no gene match: 14. Incomplete CDR3 DNA: TGCAGTGCACCGGGACAGGAGGGCTCTTGGCAGCCC. This sequence encodes CSAPGQEGSWQP. The complete CDR3 sequence is CSAPGQEGSWQPQHF.

Worth noting for this clone: Read coverage stops 3 residues before the CDR3 terminus; the germline J gene supplies the remainder. This chain connects TRBV5-1 to TRBJ2-4; 8 bases are a match to TRBD1. The CDR3 totals 17 residues. CDR1 is SGHRS, CDR2 YFSETQ, per germline. Germline trimming cut 0 bases from V and 4 bases from J; bases unmatched to any gene: 9. The CDR3 protein is CASSLGLSGQGKNIQYF. Incomplete CDR3 DNA: TGCGCCAGCAGCTTGGGCTTATCCGGACAGGGAAAAAACATT.

Incomplete CDR3 DNA: TGCGCCAGCAGCCGGACAGGGGATTCACCC. It encodes CASSRTGDSP. The entire CDR3 reads CASSRTGDSPLHF. The chain has TRBV5-1 and TRBJ1-6, with 9 bases identical to TRBD1. The read falls 3 residues short of the CDR3 end, and the missing part is taken from the germline J gene. V lost 4 bases, J lost 8 bases, and 1 base stayed unmatched. This CDR3 region has 13 residues. Looked up from germline, CDR1 is SGHRS and CDR2 is YFSETQ. The complete variable domain, with remaining parts taken from reference TRBV5-1 and TRBJ1-6, reads KAGVTQTPRYLIKTRGQQVTLSCSPISGHRSVSWYQQTPGQGLQFLFEYFSETQRNKGNFPGRFSGRQFSNSRSEMNVSTLELGDSALYLCASSRTGDSPLHFGNGTRLTVT.

Concerning this clone itself: The observed sequence ends 3 residues before the CDR3 terminus, with the missing tail filled in from the germline J gene. The rearrangement links TRBV6-2 or TRBV6-3 to TRBJ1-5, with 9 bases lining up with TRBD1. There are 15 residues in the CDR3. From germline, CDR1 is MNHEY and CDR2 SVGEGT. With V trimmed by 2 bases and J by 7 bases, 6 bases remained unmatched. CDR3 DNA (partial): TGTGCCAGCAGTTACGGGACAGGGTCGTTGCAGCCC. Translation: CASSYGTGSLQP. Given in full, the CDR3 is CASSYGTGSLQPQHF.

Concerning this clone: The read stops 3 residues short of the end of the CDR3; the missing end is completed from the germline J gene. The chain joins TRBV19 to TRBJ1-2, with 7 bases that match TRBD1. V shed 4 bases, J shed 0 bases, and the junction held 14 bases outside the gene matches. Germline values: CDR1 LNHDA, CDR2 SQIVND (reference sequence). The CDR3 covers 18 residues. CDR3 in amino acids: CASSTKDRSLPSNYGYTF. The CDR3 bases that were read are TGTGCCAGTAGTACGAAGGACAGGTCTCTCCCTTCTAACTATGGC. The full variable domain, its missing parts supplied by reference TRBV19 and TRBJ1-2, is DGGITQSPKYLFRKEGQNVTLSCEQNLNHDAMYWYRQDPGQGLRLIYYSQIVNDFQKGDIAEGYSVSREKKESFPLTVTSAQKNPTAFYLCASSTKDRSLPSNYGYTFGSGTRLTVV.

Regarding this clone: The CDR3 extends 3 residues past the end of the read, so its final part is completed from the germline J gene. V gene TRBV7-9 combines with J gene TRBJ2-7; D might be TRBD1 (6 bases). Germline values: CDR1 SEHNR, CDR2 FQNEAQ (reference sequence). V lost 4 bases to trimming and J lost 4 bases, with 8 bases between them. The CDR3 is 12 residues long. The CDR3 here is CASSSGDYEQYF. The covered CDR3 bases are TGTGCCAGCAGCTCAGGGGATTACGAG.

As to this clone: The sequence runs out 3 residues before the end of the CDR3; the remainder is reconstructed from the germline J gene. The chain employs TRBV6-2 or TRBV6-3 and TRBJ2-7, with D perhaps matching TRBD1 (5 bases). CDR1 is MNHEY and CDR2 is SVGEGT in the germline V gene. Trimming took off 5 bases at V and 4 bases at J, with 21 bases between the two ends. This CDR3 contains 16 residues. The CDR3 DNA, read in part, is TGTGCCAGCAGTGACCCCAGGGCCATCCCACCGTACGAG. This gives the protein CASSDPRAIPPYE. The CDR3 reads in full as CASSDPRAIPPYEQYF.

CDR3: CASGAPNPRDFSYEQYF. The sequenced CDR3 bases are TGTGCTAGTGGCGCCCCCAACCCCAGGGACTTCTCCTACGAG. The chain couples TRBV12-5 to TRBJ2-7; maybe TRBD2 (6 bases). Read data end 3 residues before the CDR3 end; the end is taken from the germline J gene. This CDR3 has 17 amino acids. Per the germline V gene, CDR1 is LGHNT and CDR2 is FRNRAP. V was pared by 6 bases and J by 0 bases, with 21 bases between.

CDR3 bases read: TGTGCCAGCACCCCAGGGGGGACAGGGCGCTATGGC. This gives the protein CASTPGGTGRYG. In full, the CDR3 reads CASTPGGTGRYGYTF. The chain joins TRBV2 to TRBJ1-2, with 9 bases matching TRBD1. The read falls 3 residues short of the CDR3 end, and the missing part is taken from the germline J gene. The CDR3 runs to 15 residues. The germline V gene has CDR1 SNHLY and CDR2 FYNNEI. V lost 7 bases and J lost 4; bases outside the gene matches: 10.

Comment on this clone: Read data end 3 residues before the CDR3 end; the end is taken from the germline J gene. The rearrangement links TRBV28 to TRBJ1-1, with D uncertain. Germline V gene lookup returns CDR1 MDHEN and CDR2 SYDVKM. V was pared by 5 bases and J by 6 bases, with 10 bases between. The CDR3 spans 12 residues. This CDR3 reads CASSIETPEAFF. The sequenced part of the CDR3 DNA is TGTGCCAGCAGTATCGAAACACCTGAA.